A selection of T cell receptor beta chains follows, all from one sample in a study of blood T cell repertoires in COVID-19. Assay: immunoSEQ multiplex PCR; the TCRdb copy retains only in-frame clones and omits some. Of about 220,000 clones in the sample, around 82% were seen once. The specimen sequenced was peripheral blood. These receptors all stem from a human donor in a cohort sampled during active COVID-19. Each CDR3 is given with its conserved first and last residue. Fields, in order: D gene, clone size, V gene, J gene, CDR3 protein, CDR3 DNA. The D gene is left open where the match is weak. Only some rows state a clone size, as once, few, many or a class for expanded clones.

D gene: TRBD1
clone size: .
V gene: TRBV7-7
J gene: TRBJ2-1
CDR3 protein: CASSLDRGAYNEQFF
CDR3 DNA: TGTGCTAGCAGCTTAGACAGGGGCGCCTACAATGAGCAGTTCTTC

D gene: .
clone size: .
V gene: TRBV6-6
J gene: TRBJ1-2
CDR3 protein: CASSHGGVYYGYTF
CDR3 DNA: TGTGCCAGCAGTCACGGGGGGGTCTACTATGGCTACACCTTC

D gene: .
clone size: .
V gene: TRBV25-1
J gene: TRBJ2-5
CDR3 protein: CASSAPQYQETQYF
CDR3 DNA: TGTGCCAGCAGTGCGCCCCAGTACCAAGAGACCCAGTACTTC

D gene: TRBD2
clone size: .
V gene: TRBV5-5
J gene: TRBJ2-1
CDR3 protein: CASSYRSGAYNEQFF
CDR3 DNA: TGTGCCAGCAGCTACCGCAGCGGGGCCTACAATGAGCAGTTCTTC

D gene: TRBD1
clone size: .
V gene: TRBV5-1
J gene: TRBJ1-1
CDR3 protein: CASSLRRTGDAEAFF
CDR3 DNA: TGCGCCAGCAGCTTACGACGGACAGGGGACGCTGAAGCTTTCTTT

D gene: .
clone size: once
V gene: TRBV16
J gene: TRBJ2-3
CDR3 protein: CASSRASDTQYF
CDR3 DNA: TGTGCCAGCAGCCGGGCTTCAGATACGCAGTATTTT

D gene: TRBD1
clone size: .
V gene: TRBV29-1
J gene: TRBJ1-1
CDR3 protein: CSAQLGGQGEAFF
CDR3 DNA: TGCAGCGCGCAACTTGGGGGACAGGGTGAAGCTTTCTTT

D gene: TRBD2
clone size: once
V gene: TRBV12-5
J gene: TRBJ2-5
CDR3 protein: CASGRSGGGEGQYF
CDR3 DNA: TGTGCTAGTGGCCGCTCCGGGGGAGGGGAGGGCCAGTACTTC

D gene: .
clone size: .
V gene: TRBV6-2/TRBV6-3
J gene: TRBJ2-7
CDR3 protein: CASSYLRFPSYEQYF
CDR3 DNA: TGTGCCAGCAGTTACTTGAGGTTTCCATCTTACGAGCAGTACTTC

D gene: TRBD2
clone size: .
V gene: TRBV10-3
J gene: TRBJ2-2
CDR3 protein: CAISTAGDNYGELFF
CDR3 DNA: TGTGCCATCAGTACCGCGGGAGACAATTACGGGGAGCTGTTTTTT

D gene: TRBD1
clone size: .
V gene: TRBV30
J gene: TRBJ2-1
CDR3 protein: CALQGQSSYNEQFF
CDR3 DNA: TGTGCCCTCCAGGGACAGAGCTCCTACAATGAGCAGTTCTTC

D gene: TRBD2
clone size: .
V gene: TRBV3-1/TRBV3-2
J gene: TRBJ2-1
CDR3 protein: CASSPSGVSYNEQFF
CDR3 DNA: TGTGCCAGCAGCCCTAGCGGGGTCTCCTACAATGAGCAGTTCTTC

D gene: TRBD1
clone size: .
V gene: TRBV4-2
J gene: TRBJ2-2
CDR3 protein: CASSQEQGETGELFF
CDR3 DNA: TGTGCCAGCAGCCAAGAACAGGGGGAAACCGGGGAGCTGTTTTTT

D gene: TRBD2
clone size: .
V gene: TRBV18
J gene: TRBJ2-2
CDR3 protein: CASSPQASGPINTGELFF
CDR3 DNA: TGTGCCAGCTCACCACAGGCTAGCGGGCCTATCAACACCGGGGAGCTGTTTTTT

D gene: .
clone size: .
V gene: TRBV25-1
J gene: TRBJ1-5
CDR3 protein: CASGGMGNQPQHF
CDR3 DNA: TGTGCCAGCGGGGGCATGGGCAATCAGCCCCAGCATTTT

D gene: TRBD1
clone size: once
V gene: TRBV24-1
J gene: TRBJ2-7
CDR3 protein: CATSDAPGTGGSTAYEQYF
CDR3 DNA: TGTGCCACCAGTGATGCCCCCGGGACAGGGGGCAGTACCGCCTACGAGCAGTACTTC

D gene: .
clone size: few
V gene: TRBV12-3/TRBV12-4
J gene: TRBJ2-3
CDR3 protein: CASSFRGDTQYF
CDR3 DNA: TGTGCCAGCAGTTTCCGCGGGGATACGCAGTATTTT

D gene: .
clone size: .
V gene: TRBV5-1
J gene: TRBJ2-7
CDR3 protein: CASSLTRVISEQYF
CDR3 DNA: TGCGCCAGCAGCTTGACCCGGGTTATATCTGAGCAGTACTTC

D gene: TRBD1
clone size: .
V gene: TRBV14
J gene: TRBJ2-1
CDR3 protein: CASSQYRGGEQFF
CDR3 DNA: TGTGCCAGCAGCCAGTACAGGGGCGGTGAGCAGTTCTTC

D gene: .
clone size: few
V gene: TRBV2
J gene: TRBJ1-3
CDR3 protein: CASSDGVSGNTIYF
CDR3 DNA: TGTGCCAGCAGTGACGGGGTCTCTGGAAACACCATATATTTT

D gene: TRBD1
clone size: .
V gene: TRBV27
J gene: TRBJ2-7
CDR3 protein: CASSSLRGRQPRYF
CDR3 DNA: TGTGCCAGCAGTTCGCTCAGGGGGCGCCAGCCACGGTACTTC

D gene: TRBD1
clone size: .
V gene: TRBV18
J gene: TRBJ2-5
CDR3 protein: CASSPPGTGRETQYF
CDR3 DNA: TGTGCCAGCTCACCTCCCGGGACAGGGAGGGAGACCCAGTACTTC

D gene: TRBD2
clone size: .
V gene: TRBV14
J gene: TRBJ2-7
CDR3 protein: CASSQAPSRPLAGYEQYF
CDR3 DNA: TGTGCCAGCAGCCAAGCTCCGAGTCGGCCACTAGCGGGCTACGAGCAGTACTTC

D gene: .
clone size: few
V gene: TRBV29-1
J gene: TRBJ2-7
CDR3 protein: CSAQGTASSYEQYF
CDR3 DNA: TGCAGCGCTCAGGGTACCGCGAGCTCCTACGAGCAGTACTTC

D gene: TRBD1
clone size: few
V gene: TRBV24-1
J gene: TRBJ2-1
CDR3 protein: CATSEPPSDRAFYNEQFF
CDR3 DNA: TGTGCCACCAGTGAGCCCCCCTCGGACAGGGCTTTTTACAATGAGCAGTTCTTC

D gene: .
clone size: .
V gene: TRBV10-1
J gene: TRBJ2-3
CDR3 protein: CASSDRETYTDTQYF
CDR3 DNA: TGCGCCAGCAGTGACCGGGAGACCTACACAGATACGCAGTATTTT

D gene: TRBD1
clone size: few
V gene: TRBV29-1
J gene: TRBJ2-3
CDR3 protein: CSVGQGQTDTQYF
CDR3 DNA: TGCAGCGTTGGACAGGGGCAGACAGATACGCAGTATTTT

D gene: .
clone size: .
V gene: TRBV2
J gene: TRBJ2-3
CDR3 protein: CASSVRRVTDTQYF
CDR3 DNA: TGTGCCAGCAGTGTACGACGGGTCACAGATACGCAGTATTTT

D gene: TRBD1
clone size: many
V gene: TRBV30
J gene: TRBJ1-6
CDR3 protein: CAWSVGQGNSPLHF
CDR3 DNA: TGTGCCTGGAGTGTAGGACAGGGGAATTCACCCCTCCACTTT

D gene: TRBD1
clone size: .
V gene: TRBV7-2
J gene: TRBJ1-3
CDR3 protein: CASSLSRDRGPSGNTIYF
CDR3 DNA: TGTGCCAGCAGCTTAAGCCGGGACAGGGGGCCTTCTGGAAACACCATATATTTT

D gene: .
clone size: .
V gene: TRBV7-9
J gene: TRBJ1-5
CDR3 protein: CASSLAQGQPQHF
CDR3 DNA: TGTGCCAGCAGCTTAGCGCAGGGTCAGCCCCAGCATTTT

D gene: .
clone size: .
V gene: TRBV30
J gene: TRBJ1-1
CDR3 protein: CAWTPSMNTEAFF
CDR3 DNA: TGTGCCTGGACACCGTCTATGAACACTGAAGCTTTCTTT

D gene: TRBD2
clone size: .
V gene: TRBV4-2
J gene: TRBJ2-1
CDR3 protein: CASSPPGVAGGLREQFF
CDR3 DNA: TGTGCCAGCAGCCCCCCAGGGGTAGCGGGAGGGCTAAGAGAGCAGTTCTTC

D gene: TRBD2
clone size: once
V gene: TRBV4-2
J gene: TRBJ2-2
CDR3 protein: CASSQERTSGGELFF
CDR3 DNA: TGTGCCAGCAGCCAAGAAAGGACTAGCGGGGGGGAGCTGTTTTTT

D gene: .
clone size: few
V gene: TRBV15
J gene: TRBJ1-2
CDR3 protein: CATSRDRSYGYTF
CDR3 DNA: TGTGCCACCAGCAGAGATCGCAGCTATGGCTACACCTTC

D gene: TRBD1
clone size: .
V gene: TRBV24-1
J gene: TRBJ2-2
CDR3 protein: CATDTGANTGELFF
CDR3 DNA: TGTGCCACCGACACAGGGGCGAACACCGGGGAGCTGTTTTTT

D gene: TRBD2
clone size: .
V gene: TRBV5-1
J gene: TRBJ2-7
CDR3 protein: CASSLIAGETYEQYF
CDR3 DNA: TGCGCCAGCAGCCTAATAGCGGGGGAGACCTACGAGCAGTACTTC

D gene: TRBD2
clone size: .
V gene: TRBV4-1
J gene: TRBJ2-3
CDR3 protein: CASSIRAGARPPYFTDTQYF
CDR3 DNA: TGCGCCAGCAGTATACGAGCGGGGGCCCGCCCCCCATACTTCACAGATACGCAGTATTTT

D gene: .
clone size: many
V gene: TRBV28
J gene: TRBJ2-5
CDR3 protein: CASSLQEGRETQYF
CDR3 DNA: TGTGCCAGCAGTTTACAGGAGGGCCGAGAGACCCAGTACTTC

D gene: TRBD2
clone size: few
V gene: TRBV5-1
J gene: TRBJ2-4
CDR3 protein: CASTPVVTSGSGGAKNIQYF
CDR3 DNA: TGCGCCAGCACCCCCGTGGTGACTAGCGGGAGTGGGGGGGCCAAAAACATTCAGTACTTC

D gene: .
clone size: few
V gene: TRBV15
J gene: TRBJ2-5
CDR3 protein: CATSRLQETQYF
CDR3 DNA: TGTGCCACCAGCAGATTACAAGAGACCCAGTACTTC

D gene: TRBD1
clone size: .
V gene: TRBV6-5
J gene: TRBJ1-1
CDR3 protein: CASRQGSNTEAFF
CDR3 DNA: TGTGCCAGTAGACAGGGGTCGAACACTGAAGCTTTCTTT

D gene: TRBD1
clone size: .
V gene: TRBV11-2
J gene: TRBJ1-1
CDR3 protein: CASSLQGAGNTEAFF
CDR3 DNA: TGTGCCAGCAGCCTTCAGGGGGCGGGGAACACTGAAGCTTTCTTT

D gene: .
clone size: .
V gene: TRBV27
J gene: TRBJ2-7
CDR3 protein: CASSLSSGTLFYEQYF
CDR3 DNA: TGTGCCAGCAGTTTATCTTCCGGGACATTGTTCTACGAGCAGTACTTC

D gene: TRBD2
clone size: few
V gene: TRBV3-1/TRBV3-2
J gene: TRBJ2-1
CDR3 protein: CASSQRGGDNEQFF
CDR3 DNA: TGTGCCAGCAGCCAACGTGGGGGGGACAATGAGCAGTTCTTC

D gene: TRBD1
clone size: .
V gene: TRBV5-6
J gene: TRBJ2-2
CDR3 protein: CASSSLGQGRRTGELFF
CDR3 DNA: TGTGCCAGCAGCTCCCTGGGACAGGGAAGAAGAACCGGGGAGCTGTTTTTT

D gene: TRBD1
clone size: .
V gene: TRBV5-6
J gene: TRBJ2-2
CDR3 protein: CASRAGTENTGELFF
CDR3 DNA: TGTGCCAGCAGGGCCGGGACAGAAAACACCGGGGAGCTGTTTTTT

D gene: TRBD1
clone size: .
V gene: TRBV19
J gene: TRBJ1-1
CDR3 protein: CASSRDSMNTEAFF
CDR3 DNA: TGTGCCAGTAGCAGGGACAGCATGAACACTGAAGCTTTCTTT

D gene: .
clone size: .
V gene: TRBV5-6
J gene: TRBJ1-2
CDR3 protein: CASSRRGFDRGYTF
CDR3 DNA: TGTGCCAGCAGCCGAAGGGGTTTTGACAGGGGCTACACCTTC

D gene: .
clone size: few
V gene: TRBV29-1
J gene: TRBJ1-2
CDR3 protein: CSHGGPAYGYTF
CDR3 DNA: TGCAGCCACGGGGGGCCGGCCTATGGCTACACCTTC

D gene: TRBD2
clone size: .
V gene: TRBV19
J gene: TRBJ2-7
CDR3 protein: CASSMGTSDYEQYF
CDR3 DNA: TGTGCCAGTAGTATGGGGACTAGCGACTACGAGCAGTACTTC

D gene: TRBD1
clone size: .
V gene: TRBV27
J gene: TRBJ2-1
CDR3 protein: CASSLTGGHNEQFF
CDR3 DNA: TGTGCCAGCAGTTTAACAGGGGGTCACAATGAGCAGTTCTTC

D gene: .
clone size: .
V gene: TRBV18
J gene: TRBJ2-5
CDR3 protein: CASSAERETQYF
CDR3 DNA: TGTGCCAGCTCAGCAGAGCGGGAGACCCAGTACTTC

D gene: TRBD1
clone size: .
V gene: TRBV19
J gene: TRBJ1-1
CDR3 protein: CASGRDRLPLEAFF
CDR3 DNA: TGTGCCAGTGGCCGGGACAGGCTACCCCTTGAAGCTTTCTTT